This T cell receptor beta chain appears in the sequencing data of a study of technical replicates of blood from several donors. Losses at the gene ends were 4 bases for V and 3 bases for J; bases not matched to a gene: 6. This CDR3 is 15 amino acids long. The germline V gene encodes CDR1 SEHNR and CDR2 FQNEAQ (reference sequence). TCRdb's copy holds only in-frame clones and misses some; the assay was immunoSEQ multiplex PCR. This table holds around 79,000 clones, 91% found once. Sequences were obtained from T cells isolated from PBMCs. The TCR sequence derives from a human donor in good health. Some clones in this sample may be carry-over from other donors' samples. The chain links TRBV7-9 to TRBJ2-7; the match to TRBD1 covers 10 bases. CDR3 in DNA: TGTGCCAGCAGCTCCCTAGGGACAGGGGTCTACGAGCAGTACTTC. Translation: CASSSLGTGVYEQYF.